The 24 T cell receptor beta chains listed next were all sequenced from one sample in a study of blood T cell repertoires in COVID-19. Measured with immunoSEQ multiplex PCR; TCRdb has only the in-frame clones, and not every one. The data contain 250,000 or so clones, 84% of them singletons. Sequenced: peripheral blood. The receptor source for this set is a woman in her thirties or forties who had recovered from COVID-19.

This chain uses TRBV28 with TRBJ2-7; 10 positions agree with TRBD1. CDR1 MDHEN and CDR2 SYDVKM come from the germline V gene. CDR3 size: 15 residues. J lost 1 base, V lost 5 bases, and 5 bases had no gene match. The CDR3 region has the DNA TGTGCCAGCAGTGGATGGGACAGGGGTTCCTACGAGCAGTACTTC. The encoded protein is CASSGWDRGSYEQYF. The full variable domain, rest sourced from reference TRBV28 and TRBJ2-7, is DVKVTQSSRYLVKRTGEKVFLECVQDMDHENMFWYRQDPGLGLRLIYFSYDVKMKEKGDIPEGYSVSREKKERFSLILESASTNQTSMYLCASSGWDRGSYEQYFGPGTRLTVT.

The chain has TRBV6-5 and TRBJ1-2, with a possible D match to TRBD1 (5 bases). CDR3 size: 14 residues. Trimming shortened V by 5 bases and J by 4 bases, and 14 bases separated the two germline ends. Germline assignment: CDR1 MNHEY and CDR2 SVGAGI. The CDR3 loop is CASSLTGPSYGYTF. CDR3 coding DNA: TGTGCCAGCAGTCTTACAGGTCCCAGCTATGGCTACACCTTC.

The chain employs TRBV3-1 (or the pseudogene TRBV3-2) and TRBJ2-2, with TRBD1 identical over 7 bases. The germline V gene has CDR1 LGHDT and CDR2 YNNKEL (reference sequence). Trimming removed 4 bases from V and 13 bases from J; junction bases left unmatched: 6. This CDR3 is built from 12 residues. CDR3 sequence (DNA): TGTGCCAGCAGCCTTCGACAGGGCGGGCTGTTTTTT. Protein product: CASSLRQGGLFF.

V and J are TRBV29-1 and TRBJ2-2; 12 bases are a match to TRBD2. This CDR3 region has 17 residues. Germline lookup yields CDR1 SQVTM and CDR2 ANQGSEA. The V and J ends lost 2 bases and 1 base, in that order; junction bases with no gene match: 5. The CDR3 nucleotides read TGCAGCGTTGAAATACGACTAGCGGGGGTGAACACCGGGGAGCTGTTTTTT. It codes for CSVEIRLAGVNTGELFF.

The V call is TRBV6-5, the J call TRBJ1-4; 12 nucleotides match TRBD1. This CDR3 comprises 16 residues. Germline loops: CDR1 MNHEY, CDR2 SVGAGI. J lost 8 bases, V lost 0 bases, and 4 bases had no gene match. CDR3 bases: TGTGCCAGCAGTTACTCGATTGGGACAGGGGGCGAAAAACTGTTTTTT. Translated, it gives CASSYSIGTGGEKLFF.

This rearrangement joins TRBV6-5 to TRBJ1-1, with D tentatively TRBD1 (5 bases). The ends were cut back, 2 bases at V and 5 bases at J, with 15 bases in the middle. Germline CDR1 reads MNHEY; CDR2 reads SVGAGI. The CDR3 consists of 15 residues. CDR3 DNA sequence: TGTGCCAGCAGTTACGATGGGGCAGGGCAGACTGAAGCTTTCTTT. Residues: CASSYDGAGQTEAFF.

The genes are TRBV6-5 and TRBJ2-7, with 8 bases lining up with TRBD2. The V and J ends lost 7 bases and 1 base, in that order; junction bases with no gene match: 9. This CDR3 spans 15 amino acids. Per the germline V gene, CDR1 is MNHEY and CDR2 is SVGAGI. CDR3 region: CASTGGGGRSYEQYF. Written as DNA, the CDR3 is TGTGCCAGCACGGGGGGGGGTGGTCGGTCCTACGAGCAGTACTTC.

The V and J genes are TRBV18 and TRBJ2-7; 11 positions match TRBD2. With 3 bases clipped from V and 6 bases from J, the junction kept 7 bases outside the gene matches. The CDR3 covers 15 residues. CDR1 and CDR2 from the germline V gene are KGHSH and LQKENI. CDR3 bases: TGTGCCAGCTCACCGGCGACTAGCGGGGATTCCGAGCAGTACTTC. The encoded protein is CASSPATSGDSEQYF.

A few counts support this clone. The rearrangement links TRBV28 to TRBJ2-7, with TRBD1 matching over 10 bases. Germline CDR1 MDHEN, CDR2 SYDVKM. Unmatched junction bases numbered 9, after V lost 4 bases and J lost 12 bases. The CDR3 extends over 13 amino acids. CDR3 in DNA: TGTGCCAGCAGTTCCGGGACAGGGGTTATTTGGTACTTC. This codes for CASSSGTGVIWYF.

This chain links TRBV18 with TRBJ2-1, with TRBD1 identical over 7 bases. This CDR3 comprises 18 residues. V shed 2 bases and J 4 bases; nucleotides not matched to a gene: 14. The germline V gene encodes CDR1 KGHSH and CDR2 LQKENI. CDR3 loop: CASSPKVQRGQTYNEQFF. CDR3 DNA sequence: TGTGCCAGCTCACCAAAGGTTCAAAGGGGACAGACATACAATGAGCAGTTCTTC.

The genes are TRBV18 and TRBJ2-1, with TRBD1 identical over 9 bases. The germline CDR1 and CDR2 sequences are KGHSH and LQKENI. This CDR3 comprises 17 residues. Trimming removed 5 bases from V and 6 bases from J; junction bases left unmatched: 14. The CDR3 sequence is CASSVSPGQGFGNEQFF. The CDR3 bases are TGTGCCAGCTCAGTGTCTCCGGGACAGGGTTTTGGCAATGAGCAGTTCTTC.

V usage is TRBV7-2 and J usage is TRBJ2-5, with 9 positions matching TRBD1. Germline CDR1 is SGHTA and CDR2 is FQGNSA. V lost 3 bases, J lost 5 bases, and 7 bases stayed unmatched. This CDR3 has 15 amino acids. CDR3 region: CASSLGGQGGETQYF. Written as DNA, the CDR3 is TGTGCCAGCAGCTTGGGGGGACAGGGTGGGGAGACCCAGTACTTC. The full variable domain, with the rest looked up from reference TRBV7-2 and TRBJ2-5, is GAGVSQSPSNKVTEKGKDVELRCDPISGHTALYWYRQSLGQGLEFLIYFQGNSAPDKSGLPSDRFSAERTGGSVSTLTIQRTQQEDSAVYLCASSLGGQGGETQYFGPGTRLLVL.

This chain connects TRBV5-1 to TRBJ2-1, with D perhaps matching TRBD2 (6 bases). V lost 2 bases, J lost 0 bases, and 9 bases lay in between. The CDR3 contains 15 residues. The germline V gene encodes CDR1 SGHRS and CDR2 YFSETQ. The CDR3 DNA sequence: TGCGCCAGCAGCTTTAGCGGCAGCTCCTACAATGAGCAGTTCTTC. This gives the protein CASSFSGSSYNEQFF.

The chain's CDR3 is CASSISGERRSPLHF. The CDR3 DNA is TGTGCCAGTAGTATATCTGGGGAGCGGAGATCACCCCTCCACTTT. This sequence joins TRBV19 and TRBJ1-6; D remains unclear. Trimming cost V 2 bases and J 10 bases, with 15 bases left between them. The V gene's germline CDR1 is LNHDA and CDR2 SQIVND (reference sequence). This CDR3 is 15 amino acids long.

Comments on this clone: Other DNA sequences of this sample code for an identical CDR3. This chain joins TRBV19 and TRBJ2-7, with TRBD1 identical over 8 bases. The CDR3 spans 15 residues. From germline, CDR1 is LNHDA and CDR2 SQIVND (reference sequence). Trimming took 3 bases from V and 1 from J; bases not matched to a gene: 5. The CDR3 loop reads CASSIPGTGSYEQYF. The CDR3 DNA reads TGTGCCAGTAGTATCCCCGGGACAGGTTCCTACGAGCAGTACTTC.

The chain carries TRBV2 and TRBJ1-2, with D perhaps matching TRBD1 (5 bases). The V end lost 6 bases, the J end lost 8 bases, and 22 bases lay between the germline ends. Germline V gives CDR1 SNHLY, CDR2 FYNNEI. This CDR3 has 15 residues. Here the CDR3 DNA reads TGTGCCAGCAGCCCCGGGCAGGGAGGATTCCGAGGCTACACCTTC. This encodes CASSPGQGGFRGYTF.

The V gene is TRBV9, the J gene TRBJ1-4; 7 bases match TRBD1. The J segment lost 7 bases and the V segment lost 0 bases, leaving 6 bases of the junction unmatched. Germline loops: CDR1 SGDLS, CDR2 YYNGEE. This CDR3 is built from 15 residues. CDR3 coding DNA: TGTGCCAGCAGCGTAGGTGGAGGGGGCGTTGAAAAACTGTTTTTT. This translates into CASSVGGGGVEKLFF.

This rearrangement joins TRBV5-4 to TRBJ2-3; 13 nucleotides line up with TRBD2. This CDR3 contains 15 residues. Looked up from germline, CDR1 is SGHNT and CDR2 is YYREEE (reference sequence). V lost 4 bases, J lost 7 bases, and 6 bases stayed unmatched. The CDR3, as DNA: TGTGCCAGCAGCCCGACTAGCGGGGGGACTCATACGCAGTATTTT. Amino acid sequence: CASSPTSGGTHTQYF.

DNA for the CDR3: TGTGCCAGCAGCAACTTACGTCCCCCCTACGAGCAGTACTTC. This sequence encodes CASSNLRPPYEQYF. The rearrangement links TRBV9 to TRBJ2-7; D gene unclear. V was pared by 4 bases and J by 2 bases, with 13 bases between. This CDR3 is 14 amino acids long. Germline V gene data show CDR1 as SGDLS and CDR2 as YYNGEE.

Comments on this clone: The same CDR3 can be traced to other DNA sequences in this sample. CDR3 loop: CASSLDSYGYTF. DNA of the CDR3: TGCGCCAGCAGCTTGGACAGCTATGGCTACACCTTC. The J gene is TRBJ1-2, the V gene TRBV5-1; no definite D call. Germline V gene data show CDR1 as SGHRS and CDR2 as YFSETQ. The CDR3 extends over 12 amino acids. V lost 0 bases and J lost 4, with 4 bases in between.

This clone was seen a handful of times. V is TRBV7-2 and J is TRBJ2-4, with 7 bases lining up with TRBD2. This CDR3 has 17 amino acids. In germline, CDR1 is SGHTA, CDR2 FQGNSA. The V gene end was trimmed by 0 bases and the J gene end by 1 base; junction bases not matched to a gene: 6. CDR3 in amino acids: CASSLAASGPAKNIQYF. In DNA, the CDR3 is TGTGCCAGCAGCTTAGCGGCTAGCGGCCCGGCCAAAAACATTCAGTACTTC.

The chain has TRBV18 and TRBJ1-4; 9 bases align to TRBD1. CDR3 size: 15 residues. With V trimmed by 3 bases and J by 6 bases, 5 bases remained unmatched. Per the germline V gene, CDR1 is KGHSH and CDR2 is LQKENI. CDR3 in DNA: TGTGCCAGCTCACCGCCGGGACAGGGAGATGAAAAACTGTTTTTT. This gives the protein CASSPPGQGDEKLFF. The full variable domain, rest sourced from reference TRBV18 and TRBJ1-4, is NAGVMQNPRHLVRRRGQEARLRCSPMKGHSHVYWYRQLPEEGLKFMVYLQKENIIDESGMPKERFSAEFPKEGPSILRIQQVVRGDSAAYFCASSPPGQGDEKLFFGSGTQLSVL.

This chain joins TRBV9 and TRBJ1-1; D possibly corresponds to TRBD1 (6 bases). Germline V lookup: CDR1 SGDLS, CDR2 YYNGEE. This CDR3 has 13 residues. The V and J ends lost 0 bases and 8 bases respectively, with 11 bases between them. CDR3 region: CASSVGTGWEAFF. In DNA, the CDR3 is TGTGCCAGCAGCGTAGGTACAGGGTGGGAAGCTTTCTTT.

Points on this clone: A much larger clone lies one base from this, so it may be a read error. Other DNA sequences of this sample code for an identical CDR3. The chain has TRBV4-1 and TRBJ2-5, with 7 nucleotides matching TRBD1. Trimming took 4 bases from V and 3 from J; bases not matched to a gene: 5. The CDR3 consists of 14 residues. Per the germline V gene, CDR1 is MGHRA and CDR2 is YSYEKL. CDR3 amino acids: CASSPRTGEETQYF. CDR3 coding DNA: TGCGCCAGCAGCCCGCGGACAGGTGAAGAGACCCAGTACTTC.